This T cell receptor (beta chain) came from a study of OX40 agonist ivuxolimab in advanced cancers. Background for the entire study: Ivuxolimab was an agonistic, fully human IgG2 monoclonal antibody directed against OX40 (CD134), a costimulatory receptor. Intravenous ivuxolimab was administered to patients every 2 weeks at six dose levels: 0.01, 0.1, 0.3, 1.5, 3 and 10 mg/kg. Among the roughly 54 dose-escalation patients, 19 had hepatocellular carcinoma, around 15 melanoma, 9 renal cell carcinoma and 9 head and neck cancer. The dose-escalation cohort was about 83% male with a mean age of about 60 years, ranging from roughly 23 to 85. Patients were allowed to have had prior anti-PD-1, anti-PD-L1 or anti-CTLA-4 therapy, and approximately 40% of the dose-escalation patients had been treated with checkpoint inhibitors. Partial responses occurred in three dose-escalation patients: two with cutaneous melanoma and one with hepatocellular carcinoma. Peripheral TCRbeta sequencing was intended to test whether TCR sequence diversity was altered and clonal T-cell expansion was caused by ivuxolimab. The monotherapy dose-escalation portion (N of about 50 patients) of the phase I ivuxolimab trial is reported in the paper. The paper's findings and limits, for the study overall: In the 0.1-3.0 mg/kg groups, partial responders were among the patients with the lowest normalized peripheral clonal expansion, particularly in CD8+ T cells. At doses of 0.1 to 3.0 mg/kg, clonal expansion of both CD4+ and CD8+ blood T cells was observed from baseline to week 6. On average, CD8+ T cells showed more expanded clones than CD4+ T cells after ivuxolimab. Low levels of normalized T-cell clonal expansion were also seen in some patients who did not respond. Antigen specificity was not determined for the clonally expanded peripheral T cells.

To sequence the TCRbeta CDR3 region, genomic DNA was isolated from the sorted cells. The immunoSEQ Assay was used to sequence the TCRbeta CDR3 regions. TCRdb provides this immuneACCESS table in a form limited to in-frame rearrangements. Some clones are lacking; in checked studies, under half of them reflect an unresolved V gene, and why the rest are absent is not known. The sample yields 10,000 to 13,000 clones; approximately 78% were counted once. Jointly, the top ten make up 21% of the sample. The trial excluded patients who had a history of autoimmune disease or who were on systemic immunosuppression. Peripheral blood for TCR sequencing was drawn from every dose cohort at baseline, at cycle 4 day 1 and at cycle 7 day 1. Samples were obtained from an open-label, multicenter, first-in-human phase I dose-escalation trial of ivuxolimab. Adults with locally advanced or metastatic melanoma, renal cell carcinoma, hepatocellular carcinoma or head and neck squamous cell carcinoma were enrolled in the trial. CD4+ and CD8+ T cells were sorted separately from peripheral blood before TCR sequencing.

With respect to this clone: Which antigen it targets is not known. Per-nucleotide qualities are absent, and no much larger clonotype sits a single base away.

The receptor was derived from an adult with an advanced solid tumor such as melanoma, head and neck, liver or kidney cancer. The sequencing used CD4+ or CD8+ T cells sorted from blood, collected in a trial of the OX40 agonist ivuxolimab.

CDR3 region: CASSPGYEQYF. The DNA sequence is as follows: TGTGCCAGTTCCCCGGGCTACGAGCAGTACTTC. This sequence uses TRBV7-8 and TRBJ2-7; the D gene cannot be named for sure. V is cut by 9 bases and J by 3 bases, and the space between the germline ends is 9 bases. The germline V gene sets CDR1 to SGHVS and CDR2 to FQNEAQ. Reading from cysteine to phenylalanine, the CDR3 counts 11 amino acids. Just the 33-base CDR3 DNA is kept, in frame starting at base 1.